Listed below are T cell receptor beta chains from one sample, sequenced in a study of identical twins. TCRdb independently ran MiXCR on the 5' RACE reads; one entry per CDR3 protein. The sample has under 900,000 distinct CDR3 sequences; about 12% are singletons. The sample was also reused in another study, on yellow fever vaccine responses in identical twins.

Sequenced input: PBMCs. Every receptor here comes from a woman under 30 in good health. CDR3s include the opening cysteine and the closing phenylalanine or tryptophan. The order of the fields is J gene, V gene, CDR3 protein.

TRBJ2-3	TRBV5-1	CASSLEREDTDTQYF
TRBJ2-1	TRBV5-6	CASSLKDRVSYNEQFF
TRBJ2-1	TRBV4-2	CASSQDLQGKEGEQFF
TRBJ2-5	TRBV2	CASINGGAETQYF
TRBJ1-5	TRBV28	CASSVEINQPQHF
TRBJ2-5	TRBV20-1	CSATGLAGARNQETQYF
TRBJ2-1	TRBV24-1	CATSGSRGSYNEQFF
TRBJ2-3	TRBV20-1	CSARDHPTSADTQYF
TRBJ2-1	TRBV10-3	CASGLAERNEQFF
TRBJ2-3	TRBV5-6	CASSRASGRAVDTQYF
TRBJ2-7	TRBV4-2	CASSQDYGNYEQYF
TRBJ1-1	TRBV12-3/TRBV12-4	CASSNQGNTEAFF
TRBJ1-5	TRBV24-1	CATPPGGNQPQHF
TRBJ1-1	TRBV4-1	CASSQGYQHLDTEAFF
TRBJ1-5	TRBV27	CASSARGARNQPQHF
TRBJ2-1	TRBV5-1	CASSEKTTPYNEQFF
TRBJ2-1	TRBV10-3	CAISESWGGRSYNEQFF
TRBJ2-4	TRBV29-1	CSVGASGSRNIQYF
TRBJ2-7	TRBV28	CASSFTLGGGDYEQYF
TRBJ2-2	TRBV15	CATSGTVGELFF
TRBJ2-3	TRBV5-1	CASSLFGWFRGGQDTQYF
TRBJ2-7	TRBV11-2	CASSLNLLRVSSYEQYF
TRBJ1-1	TRBV27	CASSPSRSRGTTEAFF
TRBJ2-5	TRBV5-1	CASSRRRGIEETQYF
TRBJ1-1	TRBV5-1	CASSFSFITVAVDTEAFF
TRBJ2-7	TRBV12-3/TRBV12-4	CASSGDRGRYEQYF
TRBJ2-7	TRBV24-1	CATSDPTVYPSEQYF
TRBJ2-1	TRBV20-1	CSAPISSAGLNEQFF
TRBJ2-2	TRBV5-1	CASSFVTTNTGELFF
TRBJ2-7	TRBV7-8	CASSQRGRGYEQYF
TRBJ1-6	TRBV5-4	CATQSSYNSPLHF
TRBJ2-2	TRBV20-1	CSATTSGSRSAGELFF
TRBJ1-1	TRBV12-3/TRBV12-4	CASSFQGDHTEAFF
TRBJ1-5	TRBV3-1	CASSQDPGTSNQPQHF
TRBJ2-6	TRBV4-2	CASSQDGSSGANVLTF
TRBJ1-3	TRBV11-2	CASSHQGVVGSGNTIYF
TRBJ2-7	TRBV9	CASSEAHSLEQYF
TRBJ2-7	TRBV2	CASLLTQGSYEQYF
TRBJ2-3	TRBV20-1	CSARDENLSTDTQYF
TRBJ2-5	TRBV5-1	CASSSTPGGQTQYF
TRBJ2-7	TRBV2	CASRATGFEQYF
TRBJ2-1	TRBV7-9	CASSPGVGTRRYNEQFF
TRBJ1-5	TRBV6-5	CASSSTGIGNQPQHF
TRBJ2-7	TRBV20-1	CSARIGGLPFEQYF
TRBJ1-2	TRBV7-9	CASSLAEGGDYGYTF
TRBJ1-2	TRBV6-5	CASSYLDARGYTF
TRBJ1-6	TRBV20-1	CSAFVDRLLTSSYNSPLHF
TRBJ2-7	TRBV7-2	CASSSAGTITYEQYF
TRBJ2-1	TRBV10-3	CAISAGQGADEQFF
TRBJ2-5	TRBV5-1	CASSLERLAGGKKETQYF